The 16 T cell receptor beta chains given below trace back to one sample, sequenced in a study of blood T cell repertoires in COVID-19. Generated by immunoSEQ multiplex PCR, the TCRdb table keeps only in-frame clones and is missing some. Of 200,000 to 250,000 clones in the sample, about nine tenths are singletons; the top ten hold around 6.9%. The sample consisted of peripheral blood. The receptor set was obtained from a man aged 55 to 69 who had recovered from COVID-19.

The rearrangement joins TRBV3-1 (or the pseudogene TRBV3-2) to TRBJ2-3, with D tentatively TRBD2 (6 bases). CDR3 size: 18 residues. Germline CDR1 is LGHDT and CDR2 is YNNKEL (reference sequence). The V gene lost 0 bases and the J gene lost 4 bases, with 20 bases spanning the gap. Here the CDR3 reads CASSQDRGPSVVADTQYF. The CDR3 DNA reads TGTGCCAGCAGCCAAGATCGGGGTCCTAGCGTGGTGGCAGATACGCAGTATTTT.

The CDR3 DNA sequence: TGCAGCGAACGACAGGCTAGCACAGATACGCAGTATTTT. Its protein product is CSERQASTDTQYF. The chain couples TRBV29-1 to TRBJ2-3; tentatively, D is TRBD1 (6 bases). CDR3 length: 13 amino acids. V was cut by 7 bases and J by 0 bases, with 11 bases left in between. Germline V gene data show CDR1 as SQVTM and CDR2 as ANQGSEA.

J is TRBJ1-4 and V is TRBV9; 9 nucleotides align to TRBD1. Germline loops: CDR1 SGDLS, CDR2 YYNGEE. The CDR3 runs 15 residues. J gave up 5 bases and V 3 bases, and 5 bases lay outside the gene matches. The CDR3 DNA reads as TGTGCCAGCAGCGGACGACAGGGGGAAAATGAAAAACTGTTTTTT. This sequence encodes CASSGRQGENEKLFF.

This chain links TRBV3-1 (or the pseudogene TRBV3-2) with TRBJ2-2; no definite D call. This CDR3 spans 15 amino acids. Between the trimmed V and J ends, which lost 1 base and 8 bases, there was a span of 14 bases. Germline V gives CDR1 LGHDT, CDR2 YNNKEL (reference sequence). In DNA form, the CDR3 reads TGTGCCAGCAGCCAAGGACTCTACTCACTAGGGGAGCTGTTTTTT. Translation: CASSQGLYSLGELFF.

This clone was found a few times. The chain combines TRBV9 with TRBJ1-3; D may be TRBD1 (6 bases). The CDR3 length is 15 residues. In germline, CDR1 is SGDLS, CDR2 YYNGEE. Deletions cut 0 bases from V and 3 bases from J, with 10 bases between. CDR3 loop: CASSVDQGHGNTIYF. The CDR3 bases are TGTGCCAGCAGCGTAGACCAGGGGCATGGAAACACCATATATTTT.

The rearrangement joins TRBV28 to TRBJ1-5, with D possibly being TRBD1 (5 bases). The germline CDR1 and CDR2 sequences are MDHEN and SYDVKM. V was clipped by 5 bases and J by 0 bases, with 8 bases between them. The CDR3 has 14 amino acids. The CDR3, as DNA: TGTGCCAGCAGTCGGACAAATAGCAATCAGCCCCAGCATTTT. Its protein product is CASSRTNSNQPQHF.

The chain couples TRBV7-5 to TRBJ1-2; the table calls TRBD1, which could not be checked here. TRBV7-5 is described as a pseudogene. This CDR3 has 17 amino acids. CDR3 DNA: TGTGCCAGAAGCTTTCCGCGTCCAGGGGGTGGACCGTATGGCTACACCTTC. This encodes CARSFPRPGGGPYGYTF.

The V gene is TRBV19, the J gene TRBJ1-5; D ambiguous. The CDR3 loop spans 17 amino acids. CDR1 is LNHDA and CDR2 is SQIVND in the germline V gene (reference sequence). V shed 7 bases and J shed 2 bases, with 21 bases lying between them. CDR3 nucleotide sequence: TGTGCCAGTAAGTTTCGACGGGGTTTTGAAGGCAATCAGCCCCAGCATTTT. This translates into CASKFRRGFEGNQPQHF.

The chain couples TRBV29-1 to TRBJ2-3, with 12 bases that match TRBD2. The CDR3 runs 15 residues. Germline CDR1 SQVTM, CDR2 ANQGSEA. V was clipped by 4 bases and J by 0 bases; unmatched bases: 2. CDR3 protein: CSVAGTSGSTDTQYF. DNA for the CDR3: TGCAGCGTTGCCGGGACTAGCGGGAGCACAGATACGCAGTATTTT.

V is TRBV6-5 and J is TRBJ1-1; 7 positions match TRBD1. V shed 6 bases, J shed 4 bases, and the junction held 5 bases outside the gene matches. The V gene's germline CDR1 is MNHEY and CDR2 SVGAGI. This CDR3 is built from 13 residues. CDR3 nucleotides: TGTGCCAGCAGGTCGACAGGGACCACTGAAGCTTTCTTT. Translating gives CASRSTGTTEAFF.

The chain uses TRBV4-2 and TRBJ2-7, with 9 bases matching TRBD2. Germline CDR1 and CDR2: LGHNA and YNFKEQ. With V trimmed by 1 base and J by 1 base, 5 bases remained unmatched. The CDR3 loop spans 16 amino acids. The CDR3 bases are TGTGCCAGCAGCCAAGGGTCTAGCGGGGTTTCCTACGAGCAGTACTTC. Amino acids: CASSQGSSGVSYEQYF.

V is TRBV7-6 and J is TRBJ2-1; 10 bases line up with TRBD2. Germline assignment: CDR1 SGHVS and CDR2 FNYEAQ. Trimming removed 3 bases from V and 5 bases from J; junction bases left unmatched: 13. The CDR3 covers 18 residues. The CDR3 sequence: CASSFRLAGISGHNEQFF. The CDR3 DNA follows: TGTGCCAGCAGCTTTCGACTAGCGGGCATCTCCGGCCACAATGAGCAGTTCTTC.

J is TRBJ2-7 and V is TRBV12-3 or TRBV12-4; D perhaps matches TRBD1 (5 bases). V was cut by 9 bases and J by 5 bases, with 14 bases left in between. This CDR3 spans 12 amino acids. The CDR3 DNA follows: TGTGCCAGGAACAGGATTTTACACGAGCAGTACTTC. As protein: CARNRILHEQYF.

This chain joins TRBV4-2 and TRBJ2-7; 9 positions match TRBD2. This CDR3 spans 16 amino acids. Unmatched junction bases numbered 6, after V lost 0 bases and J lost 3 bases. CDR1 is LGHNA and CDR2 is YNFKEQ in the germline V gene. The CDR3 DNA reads TGTGCCAGCAGCCAAGACGCTAGCGGGATAAGCTACGAGCAGTACTTC. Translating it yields CASSQDASGISYEQYF.

CDR3 nucleotide sequence: TGTGCCAGCACCGAGACGATCTGGAGCGGGTACACCAAAAACATTCAGTACTTC. Amino acids: CASTETIWSGYTKNIQYF. V usage is TRBV2 and J usage is TRBJ2-4, with D maybe TRBD2 (6 bases). V was trimmed by 7 bases and J by 2 bases, leaving 24 bases between them. Looked up from germline, CDR1 is SNHLY and CDR2 is FYNNEI. The CDR3 is 18 amino acids.

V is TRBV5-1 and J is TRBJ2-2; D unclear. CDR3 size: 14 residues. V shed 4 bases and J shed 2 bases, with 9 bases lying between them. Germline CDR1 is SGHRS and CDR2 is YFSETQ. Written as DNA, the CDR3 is TGCGCCAGCAGCACCCACCTAAACACCGGGGAGCTGTTTTTT. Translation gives CASSTHLNTGELFF.